This T cell receptor (beta chain) originates from a study of T-cell memory formation after mild COVID-19. Study in general: Clustering of TCRs was largely donor specific.

V lost 0 bases and J 4 bases, leaving 2 bases between the germline ends. This CDR3 is 12 amino acids long. Germline assignment: CDR1 LGHNA and CDR2 YNFKEQ. 5'RACE with constant-segment primers built TCRalpha and TCRbeta cDNA libraries with UMIs. TCRdb analysed the 5' RACE reads with MiXCR anew, one entry per CDR3 protein. The top ten clones hold 2% to 2.5% of a sample with about 150,000 distinct CDR3 sequences, about 6% of them seen once. This clonotype was seen more than once but under ten times. Antigen unknown. Study-wide results and limits: Clones shrinking from day 15 to 85 showed even CD4/CD8 mixes; later expanders tilted CD4+. For contracting clones, CD4+ ones sat mainly in CM and EM, CD8+ in EMRA.

V and J are TRBV4-2 and TRBJ2-3; no reliable D call. What was sequenced was PBMCs or a T cell subset sorted from them (not recorded which). The sequence was collected from an adult woman who had mild COVID-19 (a few samples of this study predate the infection). Cell type and time point are not known. The CDR3 DNA reads TGTGCCAGCAGCCAAGATTCAGATACGCAGTATTTT. Amino acid sequence: CASSQDSDTQYF.